What follows are 8 T cell receptor beta chains derived from one specimen sequenced in a study of T cells after posttransplantation cyclophosphamide. Only in-frame clones appear in the TCRdb table, and some are missing; sequencing was by immunoSEQ multiplex PCR. The data contain more than 60,000 clones, 85% to 95% of them seen just once; the ten biggest clones take up 3%. The sequenced material came from PBMCs. Source of these receptors: a woman aged 25 to 39 in good health and a related stem cell transplant donor.

The chain couples TRBV7-6 to TRBJ1-1, with a possible D match to TRBD1 (5 bases). This CDR3 region has 15 residues. Germline CDR1 reads SGHVS; CDR2 reads FNYEAQ. Trimming left V 5 bases short and J 0 bases short, with 13 bases between. CDR3 coding DNA: TGTGCCAGCAGCCCCCCGGGGGGTATGAACACTGAAGCTTTCTTT. Amino acid sequence: CASSPPGGMNTEAFF.

The chain is built from TRBV2 and TRBJ1-2, with D perhaps TRBD1 (6 bases). CDR1 is SNHLY and CDR2 is FYNNEI in the germline V gene. V lost 9 bases and J 4 bases, leaving 9 bases between the germline ends. This CDR3 comprises 11 residues. The CDR3 bases are TGTGCCAGTACAGGGACCTATGGCTACACCTTC. Protein sequence: CASTGTYGYTF.

V is TRBV9 and J is TRBJ1-5; D is undetermined. This CDR3 comprises 15 residues. Germline loops: CDR1 SGDLS, CDR2 YYNGEE. Trimming took off 0 bases at V and 0 bases at J, with 7 bases between the two ends. CDR3: CASSVDPPSNQPQHF. As DNA, the CDR3 is TGTGCCAGCAGCGTAGACCCCCCTAGCAATCAGCCCCAGCATTTT.

J is TRBJ1-6 and V is TRBV30; D is possibly TRBD1 (6 bases). The CDR3 spans 14 residues. V was shortened by 0 bases and J by 7 bases, with 10 bases between the two germline ends. Germline-derived CDR1 and CDR2 are GTSNPN and SVGIG (reference sequence). The CDR3 loop reads CAWSVRQGNSPLHF. The CDR3, as DNA: TGTGCCTGGAGTGTACGTCAGGGGAATTCACCCCTCCACTTT. The complete variable domain, with remaining parts taken from reference TRBV30 and TRBJ1-6, reads SQTIHQWPATLVQPVGSPLSLECTVEGTSNPNLYWYRQAAGRGLQLLFYSVGIGQISSEVPQNLSASRPQDRQFILSSKKLLLSDSGFYLCAWSVRQGNSPLHFGNGTRLTVT.

V gene TRBV4-3 combines with J gene TRBJ2-2, with D tentatively TRBD1 (6 bases). This CDR3 is 16 amino acids long. Trimming removed 1 base at V and 4 bases at J, with 13 bases between. Germline CDR1 and CDR2: LGHNA and YSLEER. For the CDR3, the DNA is TGCGCCAGCAGCCAAGTTCCAGGGGTGGGCACCGGGGAGCTGTTTTTT. It encodes CASSQVPGVGTGELFF.

V gene TRBV7-2 combines with J gene TRBJ2-5, with D perhaps TRBD1 or TRBD2 (5 bases each). The CDR3 consists of 15 residues. From germline, CDR1 is SGHTA and CDR2 FQGNSA. V shed 3 bases and J shed 5 bases, with 16 bases lying between them. The CDR3 nucleotides read TGTGCCAGCAGCTTGCGACGGGGCTCTAGGGAGACCCAGTACTTC. This codes for CASSLRRGSRETQYF. Looking up the rest from reference TRBV7-2 and TRBJ2-5 gives the full variable domain: GAGVSQSPSNKVTEKGKDVELRCDPISGHTALYWYRQSLGQGLEFLIYFQGNSAPDKSGLPSDRFSAERTGGSVSTLTIQRTQQEDSAVYLCASSLRRGSRETQYFGPGTRLLVL.

This chain links TRBV9 with TRBJ2-2; 7 nucleotides line up with TRBD1. V shed 4 bases and J 0 bases; nucleotides not matched to a gene: 3. This CDR3 has 15 amino acids. Germline V CDR1 and CDR2: SGDLS, YYNGEE. The CDR3 sequence is CASSFGQANTGELFF. The CDR3 bases are TGTGCCAGCAGCTTTGGACAGGCGAACACCGGGGAGCTGTTTTTT.

The chain couples TRBV7-6 to TRBJ2-7, with 11 bases identical to TRBD2. Germline V gene data show CDR1 as SGHVS and CDR2 as FNYEAQ. The ends lost 3 bases at V and 0 bases at J; junction bases unmatched: 10. This CDR3 is 18 amino acids long. CDR3 DNA sequence: TGTGCCAGCAGCTTCCAGCGTCCCGGACTAGCGGGCTCCTACGAGCAGTACTTC. It codes for CASSFQRPGLAGSYEQYF.